This TCR beta chain was retrieved from a study of Graves' ophthalmopathy and Graves' hyperthyroidism. The study's findings and limits: Most expanded clonotypes from thyroid (those above 0.001 frequency) were also found in blood. The model predicted ophthalmopathy progression with over 60% sensitivity and around 72% specificity.

Pregnant or lactating patients and those with other autoimmune diseases or uncontrolled infections were excluded. The diagnostic workup employed clinical symptoms, serum thyroxine, TRAb, thyroid ultrasound and orbital computed tomography. This clonotype was seen ten or more times. The target antigen is unknown. The authors amplified TCR beta CDR3 regions from RNA transcripts. HTBI primers were used in a first-round RT-PCR, which preceded a second-round multiplex PCR. A single record per CDR3 protein comes from TCRdb applying MiXCR to the multiplex PCR reads. The data hold about 700,000 distinct CDR3 sequences, with under 50% observed a single time. The CDR3 is 16 amino acids. With 6 bases removed from V and 0 bases from J, the gap between germline ends came to 12 bases. Germline V gene lookup returns CDR1 ENHRY and CDR2 SYGVKD.

Sequencing was done on a sample of peripheral blood. The sequence derives from an adult man with Graves' ophthalmopathy. The chain recombines TRBV10-3 with TRBJ2-6; the D gene could be TRBD1 or TRBD2 (5 bases each). The CDR3 sequence: CAIRGRGVSGANVLTF. Here the CDR3 DNA reads TGTGCCATCAGGGGGAGAGGGGTCTCTGGGGCCAACGTCCTGACTTTC.